A selection of T cell receptor beta chains follows, all from one sample in a study of blood T cell repertoires in COVID-19. TCRdb keeps only in-frame clones here, not all; method: immunoSEQ multiplex PCR. Among some 58,000 clones listed, over 75% were seen once. The sequencing input was peripheral blood. These receptors all stem from a man aged 40-50 years with acute or convalescent COVID-19. Each CDR3 is given with its conserved first and last residue. Each record gives: V gene, D gene, J gene, clone size, CDR3 DNA, CDR3 protein. A D gene is named only where the DNA matches it firmly. Clone size is given for some rows only: seen once, a few or many times, or a class if the clone is expanded.

TRBV5-6	.	TRBJ1-1	.	TGTGCCAGCACTTACGGGATAACCCTACTGATGAAGACTGAAGCTTTCTTT	CASTYGITLLMKTEAFF
TRBV5-4	.	TRBJ2-5	.	TGTGCCAGCAGCAAACCGGGACTGCAAATCCAAGAGACCCAGTACTTC	CASSKPGLQIQETQYF
TRBV27	.	TRBJ1-5	.	TGTGCCAGCAGCACTCGGAGGAATCAGCCCCAGCATTTT	CASSTRRNQPQHF
TRBV5-8	TRBD1	TRBJ1-5	.	TGTGCCAGCAGCTCCGGGACAGGGGGCGAACAGCCCCAGCATTTT	CASSSGTGGEQPQHF
TRBV6-6	TRBD2	TRBJ2-3	once	TGTGCCAGCAGCATAGGGTCCGGGACTAGCGGGAGAGGTATGGCAGATACGCAGTATTTT	CASSIGSGTSGRGMADTQYF
TRBV19	.	TRBJ1-5	.	TGTGCCAGTAGTTCCTACCGGGACACTTCTCAGCCCCAGCATTTT	CASSSYRDTSQPQHF
TRBV30	TRBD1	TRBJ1-5	few	TGTGCCTGGAGTAGGACAGGGATGGGTAATCAGCCCCAGCATTTT	CAWSRTGMGNQPQHF
TRBV3-1/TRBV3-2	.	TRBJ1-6	.	TGTGCCAGCAGCCAGGGGGCGAAGGATTCACCCCTCCACTTT	CASSQGAKDSPLHF
TRBV5-6	.	TRBJ2-7	.	TGTGCCAGCAGCCAGACCTTGAGGACTAAGAGCTCCTACGAGCAGTACTTC	CASSQTLRTKSSYEQYF
TRBV6-5	TRBD2	TRBJ2-2	.	TGTGCCAGCCGTAGCGGGACCGGGGAGCTGTTTTTT	CASRSGTGELFF
TRBV12-3/TRBV12-4	.	TRBJ1-1	few	TGTGCCAGCAGTCTCGACAGGTACACTGAAGCTTTCTTT	CASSLDRYTEAFF
TRBV2	TRBD1	TRBJ1-2	once	TGTGCCAGCAGTGAGGGTAGACAGGGGCGAAGCTACACCTTC	CASSEGRQGRSYTF
TRBV29-1	TRBD1	TRBJ1-2	.	TGCAGCGTTGAATGGACAGGGACTCTTGGCTACACCTTC	CSVEWTGTLGYTF
TRBV5-6	.	TRBJ1-5	.	TGTGCCAGCAGCTTGGGAAGGGAGGGCAATCAGCCCCAGCATTTT	CASSLGREGNQPQHF
TRBV20-1	.	TRBJ2-1	.	TGCAGTGCTAGTATAGAGCCGGTTGACTCCTACAATGAGCAGTTCTTC	CSASIEPVDSYNEQFF
TRBV24-1	TRBD1	TRBJ2-5	.	TGTGCCACCAGTGATTCGACCGGGCCCAGGGGGCGAGAGACCCAGTACTTC	CATSDSTGPRGRETQYF
TRBV5-1	.	TRBJ2-1	.	TGCGCCAGCAACGGGATATCTAACAATGAGCAGTTCTTC	CASNGISNNEQFF
TRBV27	TRBD1	TRBJ2-5	.	TGTGCCAGCAGTTCTGGGACAGGGGGCGCAGAGACCCAGTACTTC	CASSSGTGGAETQYF
TRBV6-1	.	TRBJ2-1	.	TGTGCCAGCAGTAAAGCCTCGGGGACAACGGTGGATGAGCAGTTCTTC	CASSKASGTTVDEQFF
TRBV5-1	TRBD1	TRBJ1-1	.	TGCGCCAGCAGCCCCAGGACAGGGGATGTAAATGAAGCTTTCTTT	CASSPRTGDVNEAFF
TRBV9	TRBD1	TRBJ1-1	.	TGTGCCAGCAGCATAACGACAGGGGGGGATACTGAAGCTTTCTTT	CASSITTGGDTEAFF
TRBV15	TRBD2	TRBJ2-1	.	TGTGCCACCAGCATTGGGGGGGGGACCTACAATGAGCAGTTCTTC	CATSIGGGTYNEQFF
TRBV2	.	TRBJ1-3	.	TGTGCCAGCAGTGAAACAGGCGGCTCTGGAAACACCATATATTTT	CASSETGGSGNTIYF
TRBV15	TRBD2	TRBJ2-3	.	TGTGCCACCAGCAGGAGAGCGGGATTCTCAGATACGCAGTATTTT	CATSRRAGFSDTQYF
TRBV5-1	TRBD1	TRBJ2-2	.	TGCGCCAGCAGTTTCCCATCGACAGGGTCCGGGGAGCTGTTTTTT	CASSFPSTGSGELFF
TRBV5-6	TRBD1	TRBJ1-1	.	TGTGCCAGCAGCTATCCGACAGGGGACACTGAAGCTTTCTTT	CASSYPTGDTEAFF
TRBV29-1	.	TRBJ2-3	.	TGCAGCGTCCTAACGTCCGATACGCAGTATTTT	CSVLTSDTQYF
TRBV3-1/TRBV3-2	TRBD2	TRBJ2-7	.	TGTGCCAGCAGCCAAGGGCTTAGCGGGAGCTCCTACGAGCAGTACTTC	CASSQGLSGSSYEQYF
TRBV5-1	.	TRBJ1-5	once	TGCGCCAGCAGCTTGGATTTCAGGGGTAGGAATCAGCCCCAGCATTTT	CASSLDFRGRNQPQHF
TRBV6-5	TRBD2	TRBJ2-1	.	TGTGCCAGCAGTTATCGGACTAGCGGGAGGACAATGGAGCAGTTCTTC	CASSYRTSGRTMEQFF
TRBV14	TRBD2	TRBJ2-3	.	TGTGCCAGCAGCCAAGGGTATAGCGGGAGCTTCGCAGATACGCAGTATTTT	CASSQGYSGSFADTQYF
TRBV2	TRBD1	TRBJ2-2	.	TGTGCCAGCAGTTTAACTCGGACAGGGTACGCCGGGGAGCTGTTTTTT	CASSLTRTGYAGELFF
TRBV5-3	TRBD2	TRBJ2-1	once	TGTGCCAGAAGCCTCACTAGCGGATCAAACAATGAGCAGTTCTTC	CARSLTSGSNNEQFF
TRBV7-2	.	TRBJ1-2	.	TGTGCCAGCAGCCCTCGGGCCCCAAGAGGGGGCTACACCTTC	CASSPRAPRGGYTF
TRBV7-9	TRBD1	TRBJ1-1	.	TGTGCCAGCAGCTCGGACAGGGGTTTGAACACTGAAGCTTTCTTT	CASSSDRGLNTEAFF
TRBV30	.	TRBJ1-1	.	TGTGCCTGGAGTGTACAGGGCCGAGGGAACACTGAAGCTTTCTTT	CAWSVQGRGNTEAFF
TRBV5-1	.	TRBJ2-5	.	TGCGCCAGCAGCCCGGTGGGGGCCGAGGCGGAGACCCAGTACTTC	CASSPVGAEAETQYF
TRBV7-6	.	TRBJ2-5	.	TGTGCCAGCTCGAGGGCTAGCGTATACCAAGAGACCCAGTACTTC	CASSRASVYQETQYF
TRBV10-3	TRBD2	TRBJ2-1	.	TGTGCCATCAGTGAGTCTGGGTCAGCGGGAGGGCCGCGGGATGAGCAGTTCTTC	CAISESGSAGGPRDEQFF
TRBV24-1	.	TRBJ1-5	once	TGTGCCACCAGTGGCAGCGGTGAACAGCCCCAGCATTTT	CATSGSGEQPQHF
TRBV4-2	TRBD2	TRBJ2-1	once	TGTGCCAGCAGCCAAGAAGAAGGCGGGAGATACAATGAGCAGTTCTTC	CASSQEEGGRYNEQFF
TRBV30	.	TRBJ1-2	.	TGTGCCTGGGGGCTACAGAACCCCTATGGCTACACCTTC	CAWGLQNPYGYTF
TRBV11-2	TRBD2	TRBJ2-5	.	TGTGCCAGCAGCTTAATCGTCGCGGGAGGCTCCGAGGGGACCCAGTACTTC	CASSLIVAGGSEGTQYF
TRBV6-5	.	TRBJ1-1	.	TGTGCCAGCAGTTACAACAGGGACACTGAAGCTTTCTTT	CASSYNRDTEAFF
TRBV6-5	TRBD1	TRBJ1-2	.	TGTGCCAGCATTGGGACAGGGGGGTTTCGGGGGAGCTACACCTTC	CASIGTGGFRGSYTF
TRBV7-8	TRBD1	TRBJ1-1	.	TGTGCCAGCAGCTTCCGGGACAGGGACACTGAAGCTTTCTTT	CASSFRDRDTEAFF
TRBV6-5	.	TRBJ2-7	.	TGTGCCAGCAGTTACGGAGGGATTACCTACGAGCAGTACTTC	CASSYGGITYEQYF
TRBV5-1	.	TRBJ1-6	.	TGCGCCAGCAGCTTAAGTCAGGGTTATTCACCCCTCCACTTT	CASSLSQGYSPLHF
TRBV5-5	TRBD1	TRBJ1-5	.	TGTGCCAGCAGCTCCGACAGGGACCAGCCCCAGCATTTT	CASSSDRDQPQHF
TRBV7-8	.	TRBJ2-7	.	TGTGCCAGCAGCTTAGGGGGACCCAGGGGCGAGCAGTACTTC	CASSLGGPRGEQYF
TRBV5-6	.	TRBJ1-1	once	TGTGCCAGCAGCTCAACAGTGGACACTGAAGCTTTCTTT	CASSSTVDTEAFF
TRBV29-1	TRBD1	TRBJ1-5	.	TGCAGCGTTGAGACAGGGGACAATCAGCCCCAGCATTTT	CSVETGDNQPQHF
TRBV6-5	.	TRBJ2-5	.	TGTGCCAGCAGGCTAACTTGGTTAGAGACCCAGTACTTC	CASRLTWLETQYF
TRBV2	TRBD1	TRBJ1-1	.	TGTGCCAGGGACAGGGGGGGTACTGAAGCTTTCTTT	CARDRGGTEAFF